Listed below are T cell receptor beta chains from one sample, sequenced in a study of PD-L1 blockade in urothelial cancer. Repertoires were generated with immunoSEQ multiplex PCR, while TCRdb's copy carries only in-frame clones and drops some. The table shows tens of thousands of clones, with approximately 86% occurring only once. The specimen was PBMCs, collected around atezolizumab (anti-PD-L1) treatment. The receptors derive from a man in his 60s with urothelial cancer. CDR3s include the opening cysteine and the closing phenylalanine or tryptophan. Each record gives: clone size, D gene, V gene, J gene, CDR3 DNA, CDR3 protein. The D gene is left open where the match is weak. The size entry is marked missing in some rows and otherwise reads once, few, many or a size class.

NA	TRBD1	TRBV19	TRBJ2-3	TGTGCCAGTAGTATAGGGGACAGGGTCGCAGATACGCAGTATTTT	CASSIGDRVADTQYF
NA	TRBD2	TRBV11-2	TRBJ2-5	TGTGCCAGCAGCTCTGTGGGAGGGTCGGAGACCCAGTACTTC	CASSSVGGSETQYF
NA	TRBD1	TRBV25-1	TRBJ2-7	TGTGCCAGCAGTGAAGTGGCGAGGACAGGGAGCTCCTACGAGCAGTACTTC	CASSEVARTGSSYEQYF
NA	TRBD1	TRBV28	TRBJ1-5	TGTGCCAGCAGGAGGACAGGGAGTCCCCAGCCCCAGCATTTT	CASRRTGSPQPQHF
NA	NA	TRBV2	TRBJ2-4	TGTGCCAGCAGTGAATTGGGGGCGCAGGCCAAAAACATTCAGTACTTC	CASSELGAQAKNIQYF
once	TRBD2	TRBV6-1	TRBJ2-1	TGTGCCAGCAGTATTAGCGGGGGCGACTACAATGAGCAGTTCTTC	CASSISGGDYNEQFF
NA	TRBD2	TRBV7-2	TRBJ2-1	TGTGCCAGCAGCTTAGGGAGCGGGGGGGCCTACAATGAGCAGTTCTTC	CASSLGSGGAYNEQFF
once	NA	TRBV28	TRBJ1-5	TGTGCCAGCGTTAGGTTCCCCTCAGGCCAGCATTTT	CASVRFPSGQHF
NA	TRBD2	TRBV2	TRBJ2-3	TGTGCCAGCACCAAGGCGCTAGCGGCAGATACGCAGTATTTT	CASTKALAADTQYF
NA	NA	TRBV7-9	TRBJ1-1	TGTGCCAGCAGCTTTACCCTACAGGGAAAGAACACTGAAGCTTTCTTT	CASSFTLQGKNTEAFF
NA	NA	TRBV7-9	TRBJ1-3	TGTGCCAGCAGCGGACAAATAGGACAATCTGGAAACACCATATATTTT	CASSGQIGQSGNTIYF
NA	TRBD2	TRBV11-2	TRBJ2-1	TGTGCCAGCCGGGGGGTCGATGAGCAGTTCTTC	CASRGVDEQFF
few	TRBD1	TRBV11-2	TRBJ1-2	TGTGCCAGCAGCGCCCAGACAGGGGGGTATGGCTACACCTTC	CASSAQTGGYGYTF
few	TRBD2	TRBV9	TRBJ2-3	TGTGCCAGCAGCGATGGCGGGGGGGCGGTAGATACGCAGTATTTT	CASSDGGGAVDTQYF
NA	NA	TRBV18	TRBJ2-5	TGTGCCAGCTCACCACCGGGCCCTACGCAAGAGACCCAGTACTTC	CASSPPGPTQETQYF
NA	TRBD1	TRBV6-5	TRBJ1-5	TGTGCCAGCAGCAAACAGGGGTTTAGCAATCAGCCCCAGCATTTT	CASSKQGFSNQPQHF
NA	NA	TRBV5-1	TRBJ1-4	TGCGCCAGCAGCTCTAGTTCCACTAATGAAAAACTGTTTTTT	CASSSSSTNEKLFF
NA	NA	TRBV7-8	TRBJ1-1	TGTGCCAGCAGGGATCAGGGCCGAGAAGCTTTCTTT	CASRDQGREAFF
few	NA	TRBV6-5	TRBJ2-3	TGTGCCAGCAGTTACGGCGGTAGCACAGATACGCAGTATTTT	CASSYGGSTDTQYF
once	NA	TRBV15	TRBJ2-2	TGTGCCACCAGCGGGCCGGACGGGAGGAACACCGGGGAGCTGTTTTTT	CATSGPDGRNTGELFF
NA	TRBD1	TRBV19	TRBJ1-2	TGTGCCAGTAGTAAGGGACAGCTGTATGGCTACACCTTC	CASSKGQLYGYTF
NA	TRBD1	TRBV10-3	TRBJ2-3	TGTGCCATCAGTGCCGGGACAGGGGTGAGAGATACGCAGTATTTT	CAISAGTGVRDTQYF
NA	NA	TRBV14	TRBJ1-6	TGTGCCAGCAGCCAAGATCGGGCAGGGATTTCACCCCTCCACTTT	CASSQDRAGISPLHF
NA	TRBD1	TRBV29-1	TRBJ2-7	TGCAGCGTGACGGGAGGGACAGGGGGTACCTACGAGCAGTACTTC	CSVTGGTGGTYEQYF
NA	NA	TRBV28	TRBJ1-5	TGTGCCAGCAGTTTTTACCAGTATAGCAATCAGCCCCAGCATTTT	CASSFYQYSNQPQHF
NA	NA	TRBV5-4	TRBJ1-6	TGTGCCAGCAGCCGGCAGACAATCAATAATTCACCCCTCCACTTT	CASSRQTINNSPLHF
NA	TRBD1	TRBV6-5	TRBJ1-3	TGTGCCAGCAGGGCACAGGGGGCAGGAAACACCATATATTTT	CASRAQGAGNTIYF
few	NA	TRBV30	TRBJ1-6	TGTGCCTGGAGATTGCTAAGGGGAGGGACCCATTCACCCCTCCACTTT	CAWRLLRGGTHSPLHF
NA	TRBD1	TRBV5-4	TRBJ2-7	TGTGCCAGCAGCGATTCGACAGGGCTGGGCTACGAGCAGTACTTC	CASSDSTGLGYEQYF
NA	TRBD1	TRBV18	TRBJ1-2	TGTGCCAGCTCGACTGACAGGGCTAACTATGGCTACACCTTC	CASSTDRANYGYTF
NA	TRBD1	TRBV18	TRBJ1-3	TGTGCCAGCTCTGCAGGACAGGCTAGGAGAAACACCATATATTTT	CASSAGQARRNTIYF
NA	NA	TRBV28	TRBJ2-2	TGTGCCAGCAAAAGGGGGGGACCCGGGGAGCTGTTTTTT	CASKRGGPGELFF
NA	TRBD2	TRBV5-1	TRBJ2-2	TGCGCCAGCAGCTTTAGCGGGGGAGGCACCGGGGAGCTGTTTTTT	CASSFSGGGTGELFF
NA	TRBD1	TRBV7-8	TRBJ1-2	TGTGCCAGCAGCCCTAGACAGGGGAATCTCTATGGCTACACCTTC	CASSPRQGNLYGYTF
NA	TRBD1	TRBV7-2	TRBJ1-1	TGTGCCAGCAGCGGACGGGACAGTGAAGCTTTCTTT	CASSGRDSEAFF
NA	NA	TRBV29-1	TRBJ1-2	TGCAGCGTTGAAGTCCTCTCGTATGGCTACACCTTC	CSVEVLSYGYTF
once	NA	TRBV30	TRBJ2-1	TGTGCCTGGAGTTCGGGCAATGAGCAGTTCTTC	CAWSSGNEQFF
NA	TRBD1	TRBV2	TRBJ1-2	TGTGCCAGCAGTGAACGGGGACAGCAAGTTAACTATGGCTACACCTTC	CASSERGQQVNYGYTF
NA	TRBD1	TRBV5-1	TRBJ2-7	TGCGCCAGCAGCTTGGTGACGGGGACAGGGTTCTCCTACGAGCAGTACTTC	CASSLVTGTGFSYEQYF
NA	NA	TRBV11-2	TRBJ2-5	TGTGCCAGCAGCTTAAACAGTTTCCAAGAGACCCAGTACTTC	CASSLNSFQETQYF